The 18 T cell receptor beta chains presented below share a single source sample, sequenced in a study of Graves' ophthalmopathy and Graves' hyperthyroidism. Investigators amplified TCR beta CDR3 regions from RNA transcripts. First-round RT-PCR employed HTBI primers, with a second-round multiplex PCR after it. Using its own MiXCR run on the multiplex PCR reads, TCRdb lists one record per CDR3 protein. Of a few hundred thousand distinct CDR3 sequences in the sample, around 20% were seen once. Specimen: peripheral blood. Receptor source: a woman aged 18-35 years with stable Graves' hyperthyroidism.

The chain is built from TRBV13 and TRBJ2-7; perhaps TRBD2 as D (5 bases). CDR1 PRHDT and CDR2 FYEKMQ come from the germline V gene (reference sequence). This CDR3 comprises 14 residues. V lost 5 bases and J 3 bases, leaving 14 bases between the germline ends. The CDR3 reads CASSNRGFGYEQYF. CDR3 bases: TGTGCCAGCAGCAACCGAGGGTTCGGCTACGAGCAGTACTTC.

This clonotype occurred many times. This chain uses TRBV7-2 with TRBJ2-5; D unresolved. The V and J ends lost 5 bases and 4 bases respectively, with 8 bases between them. This CDR3 has 12 amino acids. The germline V gene encodes CDR1 SGHTA and CDR2 FQGNSA. CDR3 in amino acids: CASSAVGETQYF. CDR3 DNA: TGTGCCAGCAGCGCTGTGGGAGAGACCCAGTACTTC.

Ten or more counts support this clonotype. The chain carries TRBV4-1 and TRBJ2-2; tentatively, D is TRBD2 (5 bases). This CDR3 region has 15 residues. The V end was cut by 0 bases, the J end by 3 bases, with 8 bases between. Germline CDR1 and CDR2: MGHRA and YSYEKL. CDR3 in DNA: TGCGCCAGCAGCCAAGAGCCTAGCCACACCGGGGAGCTGTTTTTT. Translation: CASSQEPSHTGELFF.

The chain uses TRBV9 and TRBJ1-1; maybe TRBD1 (6 bases). The CDR3 length is 14 residues. The ends were cut back, 4 bases at V and 2 bases at J, with 12 bases in the middle. Germline loops: CDR1 SGDLS, CDR2 YYNGEE. In nucleotides, the CDR3 is TGTGCCAGCAGCCCCCGGGGGGCAAACACTGAAGCTTTCTTT. It codes for CASSPRGANTEAFF.

This clonotype came up many times. The chain is built from TRBV27 and TRBJ2-1; tentative D call: TRBD2 (6 bases). Germline V gives CDR1 MNHEY, CDR2 SMNVEV (reference sequence). The ends were cut back, 6 bases at V and 4 bases at J, with 13 bases in the middle. The CDR3 covers 14 residues. CDR3 DNA: TGTGCCAGCAGCCAATGGGACTCGTACAATGAGCAGTTCTTC. Amino acid sequence: CASSQWDSYNEQFF.

The chain couples TRBV12-3 or TRBV12-4 to TRBJ1-1, with D tentatively TRBD1 (6 bases). Trimming took off 6 bases at V and 1 base at J, with 9 bases between the two ends. There are 13 residues in the CDR3. CDR3 nucleotides: TGTGCCAGCAGGAAGGGACAGAACACTGAAGCTTTCTTT. Amino acid sequence: CASRKGQNTEAFF.

This clonotype was observed at least ten times. The rearrangement uses TRBV29-1 and TRBJ1-1; tentatively, D is TRBD1 (6 bases). V lost 5 bases and J 1 base, leaving 11 bases between the germline ends. Germline V lookup: CDR1 SQVTM, CDR2 ANQGSEA. CDR3 length equals 13 residues. The CDR3 nucleotides read TGCAGCGTTCAGCTAGGGGGGAACACTGAAGCTTTCTTT. This sequence encodes CSVQLGGNTEAFF.

This sequence joins TRBV6-1 and TRBJ1-1, with 10 nucleotides matching TRBD1. CDR1 is MNHNS, CDR2 SASEGT, per germline. The CDR3 consists of 15 residues. J gave up 6 bases and V 3 bases, and 7 bases lay outside the gene matches. This CDR3 is CASSELGQGKAEAFF. CDR3 DNA: TGTGCCAGCAGTGAGTTGGGACAGGGGAAGGCTGAAGCTTTCTTT.

The table lists this clonotype with many counts. The V call is TRBV20-1, the J call TRBJ2-7; 7 positions match TRBD1. V lost 0 bases and J lost 0; bases outside the gene matches: 2. Looked up from germline, CDR1 is DFQATT and CDR2 is SNEGSKA (reference sequence). The CDR3 spans 14 residues. The CDR3 region is CSARDWDSSYEQYF. Here the CDR3 DNA reads TGCAGTGCTAGAGATTGGGACAGCTCCTACGAGCAGTACTTC.

This clonotype has at least ten counts. The J gene is TRBJ2-5, the V gene TRBV7-2; possible D gene TRBD2, 5 bases. The germline V and J ends were trimmed by 4 bases and 2 bases, with 8 bases remaining between them. Looked up from germline, CDR1 is SGHTA and CDR2 is FQGNSA. This CDR3 has 13 amino acids. DNA for the CDR3: TGTGCCAGCAGCTCACTAGGGCAAGAGACCCAGTACTTC. Translating gives CASSSLGQETQYF.

This clonotype was detected ten times or more. CDR3 protein: CAWSVRSGTMNTEAFF. The CDR3 DNA is TGTGCCTGGAGTGTACGATCCGGGACGATGAACACTGAAGCTTTCTTT. The V and J genes are TRBV30 and TRBJ1-1; a weak D match, TRBD1 (5 bases). V gave up 0 bases and J gave up 0 bases, with 14 bases separating them. There are 16 residues in the CDR3. Per the germline V gene, CDR1 is GTSNPN and CDR2 is SVGIG (reference sequence).

The V and J genes are TRBV7-2 and TRBJ1-2, with D unclear. The germline CDR1 and CDR2 sequences are SGHTA and FQGNSA. Trimming took 3 bases from V and 8 from J, leaving 10 bases between them. This CDR3 has 12 residues. CDR3 sequence: CASSLETGGYTF. The CDR3, as DNA: TGTGCCAGCAGCTTGGAGACCGGGGGCTACACCTTC.

This clonotype was picked up many times. One junction end does not reproduce the germline sequence, and a read error may be involved. CDR3 coding DNA: TGTGCCAGCAGTCCCGGGACAGGGGGAGAGGCCCAGTACTTC. Protein product: CASSPGTGGEAQYF. V and J are TRBV12-3 or TRBV12-4 and TRBJ2-5; 11 nucleotides line up with TRBD1. The CDR3 is made up of 14 amino acids.

This chain links TRBV3-1 with TRBJ2-5; perhaps TRBD2 as D (5 bases). CDR1 and CDR2 from the germline V gene are LGHDT and YNNKEL (reference sequence). Deletions cut 4 bases from V and 5 bases from J, with 14 bases between. This CDR3 is 14 amino acids long. The CDR3 is CASSPGSLMETQYF. The CDR3 nucleotides are TGTGCCAGCAGCCCGGGGTCATTAATGGAGACCCAGTACTTC.

This clonotype was recorded at least ten times. The V gene is TRBV11-2, the J gene TRBJ2-7; TRBD1 matches at 9 bases. J was trimmed by 0 bases and V by 4 bases; bases with no gene match: 4. The CDR3 is 15 residues long. Germline assignment: CDR1 SGHAT and CDR2 FQNNGV. CDR3 sequence: CASSSTGGGSYEQYF. CDR3 coding DNA: TGTGCCAGCAGCTCGACAGGGGGAGGCTCCTACGAGCAGTACTTC.

This clonotype was seen at least ten times. This chain's CDR3 is CASSPVSTTEAKNIQYF. Here the CDR3 DNA reads TGTGCCAGCTCACCCGTGTCGACTACTGAAGCCAAAAACATTCAGTACTTC. The chain joins TRBV18 to TRBJ2-4, with D perhaps matching TRBD2 (5 bases). There are 17 residues in the CDR3. Germline-derived CDR1 and CDR2 are KGHSH and LQKENI. Trimming pared 3 bases from V and 0 bases from J, leaving 15 bases between.

Ten or more counts support this clonotype. The DNA for the CDR3 is TGTGCCAGCAGCGGAGGACTAGCGTCCTCCTACGAGCAGTACTTC. It specifies CASSGGLASSYEQYF. The chain carries TRBV28 and TRBJ2-7; TRBD2 agrees at 9 bases. The trim removed 6 bases at V and 0 bases at J, leaving 6 bases unmatched. The CDR3 totals 15 residues. Germline V CDR1 and CDR2: MDHEN, SYDVKM. The full variable domain, completed using reference TRBV28 and TRBJ2-7, is DVKVTQSSRYLVKRTGEKVFLECVQDMDHENMFWYRQDPGLGLRLIYFSYDVKMKEKGDIPEGYSVSREKKERFSLILESASTNQTSMYLCASSGGLASSYEQYFGPGTRLTVT.

This clonotype was found many times. The V gene is TRBV29-1, the J gene TRBJ1-1; D is uncertain. V shed 6 bases and J shed 5 bases, with 13 bases lying between them. Germline V gene lookup returns CDR1 SQVTM and CDR2 ANQGSEA. The CDR3 has 12 residues. The DNA for the CDR3 is TGCAGCGTCCACGGGGTGGGGACTGAAGCTTTCTTT. It translates to CSVHGVGTEAFF.